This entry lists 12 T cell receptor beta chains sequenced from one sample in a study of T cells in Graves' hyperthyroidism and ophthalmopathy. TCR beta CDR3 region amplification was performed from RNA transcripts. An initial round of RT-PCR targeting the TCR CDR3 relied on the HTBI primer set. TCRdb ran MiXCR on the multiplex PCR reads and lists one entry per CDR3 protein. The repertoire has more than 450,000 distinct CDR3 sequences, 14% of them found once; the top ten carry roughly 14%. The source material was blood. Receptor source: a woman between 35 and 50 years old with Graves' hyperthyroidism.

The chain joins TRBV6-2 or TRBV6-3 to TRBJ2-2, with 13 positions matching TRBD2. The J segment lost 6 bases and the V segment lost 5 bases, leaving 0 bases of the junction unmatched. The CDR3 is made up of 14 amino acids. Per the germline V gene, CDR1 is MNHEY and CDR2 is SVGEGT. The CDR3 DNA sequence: TGTGCCAGCAGTGGACTAGCGGGAGCCGGGGAGCTGTTTTTT. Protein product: CASSGLAGAGELFF.

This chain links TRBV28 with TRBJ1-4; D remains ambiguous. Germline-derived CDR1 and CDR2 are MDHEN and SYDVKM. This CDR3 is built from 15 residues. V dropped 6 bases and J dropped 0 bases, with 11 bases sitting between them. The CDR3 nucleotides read TGTGCCAGCAGATTCAGCATAACAACTAATGAAAAACTGTTTTTT. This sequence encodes CASRFSITTNEKLFF. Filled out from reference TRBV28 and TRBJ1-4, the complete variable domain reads DVKVTQSSRYLVKRTGEKVFLECVQDMDHENMFWYRQDPGLGLRLIYFSYDVKMKEKGDIPEGYSVSREKKERFSLILESASTNQTSMYLCASRFSITTNEKLFFGSGTQLSVL.

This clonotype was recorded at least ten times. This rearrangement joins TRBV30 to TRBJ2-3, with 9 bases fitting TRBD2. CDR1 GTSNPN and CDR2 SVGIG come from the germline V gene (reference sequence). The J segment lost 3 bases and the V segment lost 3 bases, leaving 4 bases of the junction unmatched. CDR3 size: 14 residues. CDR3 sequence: CAWRDSGSTDTQYF. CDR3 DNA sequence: TGTGCCTGGAGAGATAGCGGGAGTACAGATACGCAGTATTTT.

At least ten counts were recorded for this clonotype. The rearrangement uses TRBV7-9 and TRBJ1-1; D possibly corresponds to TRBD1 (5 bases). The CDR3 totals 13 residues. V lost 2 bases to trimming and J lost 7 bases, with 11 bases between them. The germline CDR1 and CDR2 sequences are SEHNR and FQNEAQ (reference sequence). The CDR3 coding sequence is TGTGCCAGCAGCTTATGGGACGGCCGTGAAGCTTTCTTT. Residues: CASSLWDGREAFF.

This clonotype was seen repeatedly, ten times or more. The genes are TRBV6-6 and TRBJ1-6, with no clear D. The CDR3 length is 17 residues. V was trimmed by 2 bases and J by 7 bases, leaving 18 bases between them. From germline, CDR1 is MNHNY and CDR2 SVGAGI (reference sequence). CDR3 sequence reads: CASSYDGQAGRNSPLHF. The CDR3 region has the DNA TGTGCCAGCAGTTACGACGGCCAAGCCGGGAGAAATTCACCCCTCCACTTT.

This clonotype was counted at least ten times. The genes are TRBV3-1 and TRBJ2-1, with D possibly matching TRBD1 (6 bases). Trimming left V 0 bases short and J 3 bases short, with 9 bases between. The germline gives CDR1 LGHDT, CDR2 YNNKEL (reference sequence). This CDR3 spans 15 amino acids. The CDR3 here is CASSQEQGIYNEQFF. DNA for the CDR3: TGTGCCAGCAGCCAAGAACAGGGCATCTACAATGAGCAGTTCTTC.

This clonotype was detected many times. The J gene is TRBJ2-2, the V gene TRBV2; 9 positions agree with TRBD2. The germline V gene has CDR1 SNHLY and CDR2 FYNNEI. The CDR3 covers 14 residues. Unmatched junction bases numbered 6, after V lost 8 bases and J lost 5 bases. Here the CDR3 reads CASLNSGSTGELFF. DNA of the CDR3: TGTGCCAGCCTAAATAGCGGGAGTACCGGGGAGCTGTTTTTT.

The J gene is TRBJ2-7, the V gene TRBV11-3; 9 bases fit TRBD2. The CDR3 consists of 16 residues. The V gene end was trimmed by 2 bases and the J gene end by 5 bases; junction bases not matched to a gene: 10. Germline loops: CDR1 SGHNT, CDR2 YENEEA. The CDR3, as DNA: TGTGCCAGCAGCTTAACCACGGCGGGAGGGCCGAACGAGCAGTACTTC. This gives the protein CASSLTTAGGPNEQYF.

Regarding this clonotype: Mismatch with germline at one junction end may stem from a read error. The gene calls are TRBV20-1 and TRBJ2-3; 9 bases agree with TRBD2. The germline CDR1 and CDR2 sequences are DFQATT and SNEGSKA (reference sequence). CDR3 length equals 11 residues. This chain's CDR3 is CSASGIDTQYF. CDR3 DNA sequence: TGCAGCGCTAGCGGGATAGATACGCAGTATTTT.

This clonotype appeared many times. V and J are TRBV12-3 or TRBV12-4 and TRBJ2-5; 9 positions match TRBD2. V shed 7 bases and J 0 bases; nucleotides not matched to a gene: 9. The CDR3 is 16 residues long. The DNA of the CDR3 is TGTGCCAGCACGCGGGGGGGAGCGGGGGACCAAGAGACCCAGTACTTC. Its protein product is CASTRGGAGDQETQYF.

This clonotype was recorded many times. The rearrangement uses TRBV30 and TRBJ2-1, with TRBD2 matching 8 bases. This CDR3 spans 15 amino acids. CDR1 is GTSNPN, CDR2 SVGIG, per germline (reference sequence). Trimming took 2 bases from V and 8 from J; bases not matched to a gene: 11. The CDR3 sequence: CAWSFPAGRADEQFF. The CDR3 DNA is TGTGCCTGGAGTTTCCCCGCCGGGAGGGCCGATGAGCAGTTCTTC.

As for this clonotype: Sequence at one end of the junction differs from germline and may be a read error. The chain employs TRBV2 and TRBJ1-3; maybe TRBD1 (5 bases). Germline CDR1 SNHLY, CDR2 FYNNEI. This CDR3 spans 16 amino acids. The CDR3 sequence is CASSEWEGPSGNIIYF. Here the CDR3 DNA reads TGTGCCAGCAGTGAATGGGAGGGACCCTCTGGAAACATCATATATTTT.